Listed here are 7 T cell receptor beta chains from one sample, sequenced in a study of T cell repertoires in chronic hepatitis B (dated by TCRdb to between 2018 and 2021). The method was the immunoSEQ multiplex PCR assay. Entries here come from immuneACCESS through TCRdb and include only in-frame sequences with V and J called. Some clones fail to appear in such tables; in the studies checked, an unresolved V gene covers under half of the shortfall, and the cause of the remainder is unknown. The sample records 500 or so clones, approximately 82% of which are singletons. The biggest ten clones account for 29% of the sample. Sequencing was carried out using total CD8+ T cells from PBMCs. All receptors derive from a human donor with chronic hepatitis B virus infection.

This chain links TRBV9 with TRBJ1-2, with 7 bases matching TRBD1. Trimming at V came to 0 bases and at J to 2 bases, leaving 4 bases not matched to a gene. Germline lookup yields CDR1 SGDLS and CDR2 YYNGEE. This CDR3 is 15 amino acids long. CDR3 sequence reads: CASSVGGGSNYGYTF. Here the CDR3 DNA reads TGTGCCAGCAGCGTAGGAGGGGGCAGCAACTATGGCTACACCTTC.

J is TRBJ1-1 and V is TRBV5-5; TRBD1 is a possible D gene (5 bases). The CDR3 covers 13 residues. CDR1 and CDR2 (germline): SGHKS, YYEKEE (reference sequence). V dropped 0 bases and J dropped 4 bases, with 7 bases sitting between them. The CDR3 DNA sequence: TGTGCCAGCAGCTTGGGCAGGGTCACTGAAGCTTTCTTT. Amino acid sequence: CASSLGRVTEAFF.

V gene TRBV7-9 combines with J gene TRBJ2-7; D is uncertain. The V and J ends lost 5 bases and 2 bases respectively, with 13 bases between them. This CDR3 is built from 14 residues. Germline V gene sequence: CDR1 SEHNR, CDR2 FQNEAQ (reference sequence). As DNA, the CDR3 is TGTGCCAGCAGCCCACCAGCCAGAGCCTACGAGCAGTACTTC. Encoded protein: CASSPPARAYEQYF.

The V and J genes are TRBV11-2 and TRBJ2-3, with D perhaps TRBD1 (6 bases). CDR3 length: 16 amino acids. V was pared by 1 base and J by 2 bases, with 13 bases between. CDR1 SGHAT and CDR2 FQNNGV come from the germline V gene. The CDR3 DNA sequence: TGTGCCAGCAGCTTAGTTGTGGGACACCTCACAGATACGCAGTATTTT. Its protein product is CASSLVVGHLTDTQYF.

The chain carries TRBV5-6 and TRBJ2-7; D gene ambiguous. Germline assignment: CDR1 SGHDT and CDR2 YYEEEE. V shed 4 bases and J shed 4 bases, with 12 bases lying between them. This CDR3 comprises 13 residues. The DNA of the CDR3 is TGTGCCAGCAGCCCAAACCGCCCGTACGAGCAGTACTTC. Its translation: CASSPNRPYEQYF.

This rearrangement joins TRBV7-9 to TRBJ1-5; TRBD1 aligns across 11 bases. CDR1 and CDR2 (germline): SEHNR, FQNEAQ (reference sequence). This CDR3 region has 17 residues. V lost 1 base, J lost 7 bases, and 9 bases stayed unmatched. Here the CDR3 DNA reads TGTGCCAGCAGCTTAGTCCTAGGCGGGACAGGGGGACAGCCCCAGCATTTT. Translating gives CASSLVLGGTGGQPQHF. The complete variable domain, with remaining parts taken from reference TRBV7-9 and TRBJ1-5, reads DTGVSQNPRHKITKRGQNVTFRCDPISEHNRLYWYRQTLGQGPEFLTYFQNEAQLEKSRLLSDRFSAERPKGSFSTLEIQRTEQGDSAMYLCASSLVLGGTGGQPQHFGDGTRLSIL.

The chain recombines TRBV6-4 with TRBJ2-1; a weak D match, TRBD2 (6 bases). Germline CDR1 reads MRHNA; CDR2 reads SNTAGT. The CDR3 extends over 14 amino acids. V gave up 2 bases and J gave up 9 bases, with 14 bases separating them. In DNA, the CDR3 is TGTGCCAGCAGTGACGTGGGCGAGGGAGGTGAGCAGTTCTTC. Its translation is CASSDVGEGGEQFF.